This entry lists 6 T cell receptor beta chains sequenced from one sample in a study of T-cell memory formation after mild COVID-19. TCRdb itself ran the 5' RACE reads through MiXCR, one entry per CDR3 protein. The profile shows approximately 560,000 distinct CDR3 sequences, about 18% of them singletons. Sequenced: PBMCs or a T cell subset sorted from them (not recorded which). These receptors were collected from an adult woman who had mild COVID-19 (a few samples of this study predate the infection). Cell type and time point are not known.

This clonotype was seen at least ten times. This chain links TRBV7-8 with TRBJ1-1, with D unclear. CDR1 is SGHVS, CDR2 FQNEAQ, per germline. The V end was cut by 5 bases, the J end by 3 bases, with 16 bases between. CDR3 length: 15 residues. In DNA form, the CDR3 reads TGTGCCAGCAGCCCCTGGACGACCCAGGACACTGAAGCTTTCTTT. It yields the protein CASSPWTTQDTEAFF.

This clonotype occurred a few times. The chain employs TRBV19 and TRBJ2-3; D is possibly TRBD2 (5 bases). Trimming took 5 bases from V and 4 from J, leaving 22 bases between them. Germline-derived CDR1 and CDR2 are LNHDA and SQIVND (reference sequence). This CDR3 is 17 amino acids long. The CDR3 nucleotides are TGTGCCAGTAGTTTGTCGGTCGGCTCGGGAACAGCAGATACGCAGTATTTT. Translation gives CASSLSVGSGTADTQYF.

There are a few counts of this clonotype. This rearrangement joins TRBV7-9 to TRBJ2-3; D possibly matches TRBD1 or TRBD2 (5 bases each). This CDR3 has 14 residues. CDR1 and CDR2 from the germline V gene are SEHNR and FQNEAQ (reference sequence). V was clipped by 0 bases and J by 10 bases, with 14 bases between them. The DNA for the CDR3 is TGTGCCAGCAGCTTAGCGTCGGGGCCACGGGCGCAGTATTTT. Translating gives CASSLASGPRAQYF.

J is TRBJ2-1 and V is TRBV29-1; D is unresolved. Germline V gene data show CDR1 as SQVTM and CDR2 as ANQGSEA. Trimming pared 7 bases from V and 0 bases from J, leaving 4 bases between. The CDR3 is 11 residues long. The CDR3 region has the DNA TGCAGCGGGAGCTCCTACAATGAGCAGTTCTTC. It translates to CSGSSYNEQFF.

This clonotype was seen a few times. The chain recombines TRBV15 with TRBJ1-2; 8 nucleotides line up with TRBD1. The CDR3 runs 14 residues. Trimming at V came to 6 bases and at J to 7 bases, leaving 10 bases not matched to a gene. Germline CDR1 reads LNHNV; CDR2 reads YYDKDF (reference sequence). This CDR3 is CATRHQGQESGYTF. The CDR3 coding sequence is TGTGCCACCAGGCACCAGGGACAGGAAAGTGGCTACACCTTC.

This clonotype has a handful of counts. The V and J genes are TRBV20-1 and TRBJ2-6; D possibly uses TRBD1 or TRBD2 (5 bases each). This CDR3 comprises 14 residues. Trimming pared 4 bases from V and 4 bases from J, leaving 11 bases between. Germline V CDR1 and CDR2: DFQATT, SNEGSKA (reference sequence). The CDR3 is CSANTGAGANVLTF. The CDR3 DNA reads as TGCAGTGCTAACACCGGGGCAGGGGCCAACGTCCTGACTTTC.